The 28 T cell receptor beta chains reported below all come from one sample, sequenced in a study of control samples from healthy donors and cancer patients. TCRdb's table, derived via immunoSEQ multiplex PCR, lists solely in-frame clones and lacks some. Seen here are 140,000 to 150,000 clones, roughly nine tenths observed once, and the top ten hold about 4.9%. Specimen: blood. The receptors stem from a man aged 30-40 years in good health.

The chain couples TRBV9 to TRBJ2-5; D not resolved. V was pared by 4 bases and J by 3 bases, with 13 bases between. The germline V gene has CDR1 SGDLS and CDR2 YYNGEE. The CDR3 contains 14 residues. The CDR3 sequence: CASSHTPGEETQYF. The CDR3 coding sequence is TGTGCCAGCAGCCACACACCTGGGGAAGAGACCCAGTACTTC.

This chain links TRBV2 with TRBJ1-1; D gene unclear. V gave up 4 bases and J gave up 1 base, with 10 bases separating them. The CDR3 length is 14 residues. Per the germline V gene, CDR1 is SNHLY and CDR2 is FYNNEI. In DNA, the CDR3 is TGTGCCAGCAGTGTTACCAGCCCGAACACTGAAGCTTTCTTT. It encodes CASSVTSPNTEAFF.

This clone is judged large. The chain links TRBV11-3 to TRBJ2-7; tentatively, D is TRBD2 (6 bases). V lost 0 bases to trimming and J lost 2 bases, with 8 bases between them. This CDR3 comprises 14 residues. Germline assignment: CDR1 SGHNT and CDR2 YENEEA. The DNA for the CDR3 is TGTGCCAGCAGCTTAGAACTAGCCACCTACGAGCAGTACTTC. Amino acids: CASSLELATYEQYF.

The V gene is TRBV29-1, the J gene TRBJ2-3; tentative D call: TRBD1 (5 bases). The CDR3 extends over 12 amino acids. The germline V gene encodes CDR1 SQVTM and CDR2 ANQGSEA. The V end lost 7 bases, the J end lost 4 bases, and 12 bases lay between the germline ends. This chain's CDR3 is CSATGLADTQYF. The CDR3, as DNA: TGCAGCGCCACAGGCTTAGCAGATACGCAGTATTTT.

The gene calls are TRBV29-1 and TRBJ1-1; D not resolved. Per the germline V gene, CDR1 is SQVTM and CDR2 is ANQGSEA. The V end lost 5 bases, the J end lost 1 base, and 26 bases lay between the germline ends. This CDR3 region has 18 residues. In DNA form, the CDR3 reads TGCAGCGTTCTTGGTAAGCCGTCCAGGATTATTACGAACACTGAAGCTTTCTTT. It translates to CSVLGKPSRIITNTEAFF.

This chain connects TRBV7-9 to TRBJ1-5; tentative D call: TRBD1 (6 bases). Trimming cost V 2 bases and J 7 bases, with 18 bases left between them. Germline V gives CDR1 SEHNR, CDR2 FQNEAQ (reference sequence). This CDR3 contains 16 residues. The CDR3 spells CASSLRAQNRAQPQHF. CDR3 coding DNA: TGTGCCAGCAGCTTACGGGCTCAAAACAGGGCCCAGCCCCAGCATTTT.

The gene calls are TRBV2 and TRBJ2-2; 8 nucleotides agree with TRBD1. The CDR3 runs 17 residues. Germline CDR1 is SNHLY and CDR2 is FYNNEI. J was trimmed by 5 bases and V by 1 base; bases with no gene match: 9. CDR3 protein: CASSEDFQGADTGELFF. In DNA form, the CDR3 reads TGTGCCAGCAGTGAAGATTTCCAGGGGGCTGATACCGGGGAGCTGTTTTTT.

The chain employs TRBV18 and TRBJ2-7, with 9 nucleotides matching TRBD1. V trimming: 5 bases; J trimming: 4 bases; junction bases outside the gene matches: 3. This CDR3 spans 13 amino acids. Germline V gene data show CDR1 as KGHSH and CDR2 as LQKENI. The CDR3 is CASSSGTGYEQYF. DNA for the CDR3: TGTGCCAGCTCATCCGGGACAGGGTACGAGCAGTACTTC. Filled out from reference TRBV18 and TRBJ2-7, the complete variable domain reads NAGVMQNPRHLVRRRGQEARLRCSPMKGHSHVYWYRQLPEEGLKFMVYLQKENIIDESGMPKERFSAEFPKEGPSILRIQQVVRGDSAAYFCASSSGTGYEQYFGPGTRLTVT.

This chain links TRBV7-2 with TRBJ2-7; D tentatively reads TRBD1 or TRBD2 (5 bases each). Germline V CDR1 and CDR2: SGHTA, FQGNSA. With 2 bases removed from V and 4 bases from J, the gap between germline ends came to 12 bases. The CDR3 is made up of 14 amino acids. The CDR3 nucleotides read TGTGCCAGCAGCTTAAGCAGGGACCTTTACGAGCAGTACTTC. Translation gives CASSLSRDLYEQYF.

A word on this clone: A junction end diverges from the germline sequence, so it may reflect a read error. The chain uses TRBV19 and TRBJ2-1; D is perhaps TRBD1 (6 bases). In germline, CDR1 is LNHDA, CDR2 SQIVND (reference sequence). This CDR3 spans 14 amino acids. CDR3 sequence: CASSLAGERGWVLF. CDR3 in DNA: TGTGCCAGTAGTCTCGCAGGGGAAAGGGGTTGGGTACTCTTC.

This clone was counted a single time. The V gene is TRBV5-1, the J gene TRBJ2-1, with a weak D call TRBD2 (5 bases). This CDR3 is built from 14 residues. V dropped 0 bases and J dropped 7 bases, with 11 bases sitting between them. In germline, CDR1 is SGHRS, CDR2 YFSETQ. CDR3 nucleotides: TGCGCCAGCAGCTTGGGGGAGCGTCCGAATGAGCAGTTCTTC. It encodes CASSLGERPNEQFF.

CDR3 protein: CASSVSGRTSGNTIYF. The CDR3, as DNA: TGTGCCAGCAGTGTATCGGGACGGACTTCTGGAAACACCATATATTTT. The rearrangement links TRBV2 to TRBJ1-3, with D possibly being TRBD1 (5 bases). There are 16 residues in the CDR3. Germline-derived CDR1 and CDR2 are SNHLY and FYNNEI. The V and J ends lost 4 bases and 1 base respectively, with 14 bases between them.

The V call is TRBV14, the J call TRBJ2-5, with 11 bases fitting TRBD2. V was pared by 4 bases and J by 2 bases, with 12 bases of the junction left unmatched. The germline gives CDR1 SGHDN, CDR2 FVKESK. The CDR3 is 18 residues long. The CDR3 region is CASSPGESLAGGQETQYF. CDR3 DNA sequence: TGTGCCAGCAGCCCCGGGGAAAGCCTAGCGGGGGGACAAGAGACCCAGTACTTC.

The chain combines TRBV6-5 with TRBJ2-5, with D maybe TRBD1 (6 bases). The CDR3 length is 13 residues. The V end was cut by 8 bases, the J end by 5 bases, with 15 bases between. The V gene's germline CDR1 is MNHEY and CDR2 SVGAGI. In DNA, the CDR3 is TGTGCCAGCTTCTCTCAGGGGTCGGAGACCCAGTACTTC. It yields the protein CASFSQGSETQYF.

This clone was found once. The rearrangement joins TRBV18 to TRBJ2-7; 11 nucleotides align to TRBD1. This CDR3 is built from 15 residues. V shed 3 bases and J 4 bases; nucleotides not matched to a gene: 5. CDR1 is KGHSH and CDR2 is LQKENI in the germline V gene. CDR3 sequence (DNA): TGTGCCAGCTCACCCGGACAGGGGGCCAGGTACGAGCAGTACTTC. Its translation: CASSPGQGARYEQYF.

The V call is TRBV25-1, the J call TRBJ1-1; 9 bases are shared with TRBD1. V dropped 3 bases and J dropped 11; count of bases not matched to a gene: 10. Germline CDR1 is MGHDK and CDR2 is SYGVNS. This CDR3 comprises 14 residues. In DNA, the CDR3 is TGTGCCAGCAGTGACACTCGGACAGGGGTGTACGCTTTCTTT. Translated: CASSDTRTGVYAFF.

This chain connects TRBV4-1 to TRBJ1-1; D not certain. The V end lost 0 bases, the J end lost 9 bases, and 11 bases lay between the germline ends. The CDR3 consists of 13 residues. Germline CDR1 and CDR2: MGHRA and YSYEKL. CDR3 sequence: CASSQDPGEKAFF. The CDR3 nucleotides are TGCGCCAGCAGCCAAGATCCGGGCGAGAAAGCTTTCTTT.

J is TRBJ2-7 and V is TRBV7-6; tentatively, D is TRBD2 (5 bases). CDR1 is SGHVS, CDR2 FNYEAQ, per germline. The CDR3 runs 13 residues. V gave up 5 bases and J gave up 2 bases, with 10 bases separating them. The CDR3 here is CASSAGITYEQYF. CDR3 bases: TGTGCCAGCAGCGCCGGGATAACCTACGAGCAGTACTTC.

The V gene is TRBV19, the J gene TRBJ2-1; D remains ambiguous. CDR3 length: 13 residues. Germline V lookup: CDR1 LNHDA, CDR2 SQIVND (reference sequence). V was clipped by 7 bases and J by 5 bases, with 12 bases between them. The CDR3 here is CASKITHNNEQFF. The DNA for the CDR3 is TGTGCCAGTAAAATAACCCACAACAATGAGCAGTTCTTC. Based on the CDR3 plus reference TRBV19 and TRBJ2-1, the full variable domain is DGGITQSPKYLFRKEGQNVTLSCEQNLNHDAMYWYRQDPGQGLRLIYYSQIVNDFQKGDIAEGYSVSREKKESFPLTVTSAQKNPTAFYLCASKITHNNEQFFGPGTRLTVL.

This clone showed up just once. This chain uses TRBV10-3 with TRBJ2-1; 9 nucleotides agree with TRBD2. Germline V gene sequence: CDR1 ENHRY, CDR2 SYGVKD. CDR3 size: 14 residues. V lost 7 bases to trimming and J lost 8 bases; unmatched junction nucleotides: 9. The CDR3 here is CAITPIAGEHEQFF. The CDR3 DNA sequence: TGTGCCATCACCCCGATAGCGGGGGAACATGAGCAGTTCTTC.

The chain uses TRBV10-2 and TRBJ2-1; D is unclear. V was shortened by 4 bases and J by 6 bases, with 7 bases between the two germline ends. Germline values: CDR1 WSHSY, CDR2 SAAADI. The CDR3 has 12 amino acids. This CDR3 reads CASSGPGNEQFF. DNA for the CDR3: TGCGCCAGCAGTGGTCCGGGCAATGAGCAGTTCTTC.

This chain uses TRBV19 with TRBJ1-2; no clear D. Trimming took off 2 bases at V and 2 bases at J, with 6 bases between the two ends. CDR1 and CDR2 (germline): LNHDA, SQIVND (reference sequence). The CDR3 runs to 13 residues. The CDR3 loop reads CASSILTNYGYTF. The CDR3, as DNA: TGTGCCAGTAGTATATTGACCAACTATGGCTACACCTTC. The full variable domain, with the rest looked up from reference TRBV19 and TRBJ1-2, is DGGITQSPKYLFRKEGQNVTLSCEQNLNHDAMYWYRQDPGQGLRLIYYSQIVNDFQKGDIAEGYSVSREKKESFPLTVTSAQKNPTAFYLCASSILTNYGYTFGSGTRLTVV.

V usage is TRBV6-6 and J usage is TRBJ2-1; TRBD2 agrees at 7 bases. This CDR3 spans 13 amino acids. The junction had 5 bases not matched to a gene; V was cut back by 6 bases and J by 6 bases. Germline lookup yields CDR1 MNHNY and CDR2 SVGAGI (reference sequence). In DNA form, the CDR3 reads TGTGCCAGCAGGGGGACTACCTCCAATGAGCAGTTCTTC. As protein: CASRGTTSNEQFF.

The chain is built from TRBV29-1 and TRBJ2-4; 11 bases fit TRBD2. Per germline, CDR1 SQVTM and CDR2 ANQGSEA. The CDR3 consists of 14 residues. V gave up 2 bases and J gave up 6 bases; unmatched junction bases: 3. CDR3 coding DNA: TGCAGCGTTGAAAGACTAGCGGGATCAAACATTCAGTACTTC. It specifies CSVERLAGSNIQYF. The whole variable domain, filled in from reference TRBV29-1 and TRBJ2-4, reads SAVISQKPSRDICQRGTSLTIQCQVDSQVTMMFWYRQQPGQSLTLIATANQGSEATYESGFVIDKFPISRPNLTFSTLTVSNMSPEDSSIYLCSVERLAGSNIQYFGAGTRLSVL.

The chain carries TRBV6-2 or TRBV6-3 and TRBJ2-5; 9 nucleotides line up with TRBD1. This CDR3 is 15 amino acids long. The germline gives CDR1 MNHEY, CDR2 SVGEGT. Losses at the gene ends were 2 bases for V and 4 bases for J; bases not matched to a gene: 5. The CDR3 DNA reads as TGTGCCAGCAGTTACCCTCGGACAGGGGTAGAGACCCAGTACTTC. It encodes CASSYPRTGVETQYF.

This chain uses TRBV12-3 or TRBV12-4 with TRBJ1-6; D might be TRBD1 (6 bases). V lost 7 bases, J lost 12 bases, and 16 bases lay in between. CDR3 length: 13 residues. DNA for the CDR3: TGTGCCAGCACCCCAGGTGGGGGGCTACCCCTCCACTTT. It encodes CASTPGGGLPLHF.

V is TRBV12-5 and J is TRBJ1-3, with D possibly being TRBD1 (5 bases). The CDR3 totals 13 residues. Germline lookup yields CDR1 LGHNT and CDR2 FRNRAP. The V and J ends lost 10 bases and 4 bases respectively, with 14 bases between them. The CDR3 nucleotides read TGTGCTAATGACGGGGGTTCCGGAAACACCATATATTTT. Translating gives CANDGGSGNTIYF.

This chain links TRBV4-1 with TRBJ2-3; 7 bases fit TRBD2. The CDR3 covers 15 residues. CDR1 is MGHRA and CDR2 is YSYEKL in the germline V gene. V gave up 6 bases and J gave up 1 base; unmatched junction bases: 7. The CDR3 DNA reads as TGCGCCAGCAGTCTCGCGGGGGAGCGCACAGATACGCAGTATTTT. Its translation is CASSLAGERTDTQYF.